This T cell receptor (beta chain) was found in a study of T cells after yellow fever vaccination. Study summary: Where fractions had low cell numbers, libraries were prepared from them with the SMART-Seq v4 Ultra Low Input RNA kit. Study-level points and caveats: The secondary response showed a weaker magnitude and a faster peak, day 5 versus 15.

This clonotype was counted many times. Its antigen remains unidentified. The CDR3 runs to 16 residues. The ends lost 3 bases at V and 2 bases at J; junction bases unmatched: 4. From germline, CDR1 is LGHNA and CDR2 YSLEER. TCRdb re-called the 5' RACE reads through MiXCR, storing one row per CDR3 protein. Among 200,000 to 250,000 distinct CDR3 sequences listed, roughly 7.2% were seen once. The sequencing here drew on CD4+ T cells sorted from PBMCs, taken 15 days after the yellow fever booster vaccination. The sequence was collected from a man aged 25-45 years who received the YFV17D yellow fever vaccine. The rearrangement uses TRBV4-3 and TRBJ2-1; 10 positions agree with TRBD2. CDR3 nucleotide sequence: TGCGCCAGCAGCCATGCCGGGACTAGCGCCTACAATGAGCAGTTCTTC. Amino acids: CASSHAGTSAYNEQFF.